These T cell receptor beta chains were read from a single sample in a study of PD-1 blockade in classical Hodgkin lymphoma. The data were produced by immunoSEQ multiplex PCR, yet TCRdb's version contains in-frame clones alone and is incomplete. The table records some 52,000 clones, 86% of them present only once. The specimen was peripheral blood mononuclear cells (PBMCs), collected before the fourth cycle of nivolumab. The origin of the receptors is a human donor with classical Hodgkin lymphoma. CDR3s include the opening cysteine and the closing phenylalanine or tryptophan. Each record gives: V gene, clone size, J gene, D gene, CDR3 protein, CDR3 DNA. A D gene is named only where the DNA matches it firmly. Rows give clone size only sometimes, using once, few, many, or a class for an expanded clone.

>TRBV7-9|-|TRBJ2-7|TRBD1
CASSLIGTGSYEQYF
TGTGCCAGCAGCTTAATTGGGACAGGGTCTTACGAGCAGTACTTC
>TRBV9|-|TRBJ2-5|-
CASSVATAPGQETQYF
TGTGCCAGCAGCGTAGCTACGGCACCCGGACAAGAGACCCAGTACTTC
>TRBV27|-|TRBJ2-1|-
CASSLRGYNEQFF
TGTGCCAGCAGTTTACGGGGGTACAATGAGCAGTTCTTC
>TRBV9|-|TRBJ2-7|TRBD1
CASSAGQGTYEQYF
TGTGCCAGCAGCGCGGGACAGGGAACCTACGAGCAGTACTTC
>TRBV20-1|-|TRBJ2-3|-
CSARRADTQYF
TGCAGTGCTAGACGGGCAGATACGCAGTATTTT
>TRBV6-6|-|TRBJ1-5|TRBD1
CASSDGTGNDQPQHF
TGTGCCAGCAGTGACGGGACAGGGAACGATCAGCCCCAGCATTTT
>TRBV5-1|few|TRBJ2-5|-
CASSLETTGQGTQYF
TGCGCCAGCAGCTTGGAAACCACAGGGCAGGGGACCCAGTACTTC
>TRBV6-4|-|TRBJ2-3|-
CASSDGGTQYF
TGTGCCAGCAGTGACGGAGGCACGCAGTATTTT
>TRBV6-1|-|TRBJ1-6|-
CASSENWGSPLHF
TGTGCCAGCAGTGAAAATTGGGGTTCACCCCTCCACTTT
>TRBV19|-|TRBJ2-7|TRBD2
CASSWEGSYEQYF
TGTGCCAGTAGCTGGGAGGGCTCCTACGAGCAGTACTTC
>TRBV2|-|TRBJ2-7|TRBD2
CASSVGLANDEQYF
TGTGCCAGCAGTGTGGGACTAGCGAACGACGAGCAGTACTTC
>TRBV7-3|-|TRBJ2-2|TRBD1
CASSPADRDAGELFF
TGTGCCAGCAGCCCCGCTGACAGGGACGCCGGGGAGCTGTTTTTT
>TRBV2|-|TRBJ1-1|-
CASSWGRALMNTEAFF
TGTGCCAGCAGTTGGGGGAGAGCCCTCATGAACACTGAAGCTTTCTTT
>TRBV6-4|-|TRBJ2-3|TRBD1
CASSQQGVGTDTQYF
TGTGCCAGCAGTCAACAGGGGGTTGGCACAGATACGCAGTATTTT
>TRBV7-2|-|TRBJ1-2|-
CASSSGQGIINYGYTF
TGTGCCAGCAGCTCCGGCCAGGGGATAATTAACTATGGCTACACCTTC
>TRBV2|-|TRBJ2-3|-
CASRSGSTDTQYF
TGTGCCAGCAGGTCGGGGAGCACAGATACGCAGTATTTT
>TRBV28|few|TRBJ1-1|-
CASSLPDSNTEAFF
TGTGCCAGCAGTTTACCCGACAGTAACACTGAAGCTTTCTTT
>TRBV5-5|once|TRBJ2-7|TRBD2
CASTTGTSGGYEQYF
TGTGCCAGCACCACCGGGACTAGCGGAGGCTACGAGCAGTACTTC
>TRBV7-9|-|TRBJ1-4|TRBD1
CASSLTGTNEKLFF
TGTGCCAGCAGCTTGACAGGGACTAATGAAAAACTGTTTTTT
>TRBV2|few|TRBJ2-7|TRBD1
CASSEADRFVYEQYF
TGTGCCAGCAGTGAAGCGGACAGGTTTGTCTACGAGCAGTACTTC
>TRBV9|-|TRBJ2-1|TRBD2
CASSTHLAVEYNEQFF
TGTGCCAGCAGCACCCACCTAGCGGTCGAATACAATGAGCAGTTCTTC
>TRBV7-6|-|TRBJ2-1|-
CASSLALSRLYNEQFF
TGTGCCAGCAGCTTAGCGCTCTCGCGGCTCTACAATGAGCAGTTCTTC
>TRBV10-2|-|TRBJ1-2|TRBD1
CASPGGDYGYTF
TGCGCCAGCCCAGGGGGCGACTATGGCTACACCTTC
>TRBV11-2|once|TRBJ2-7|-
CASSPPFRYEQYF
TGTGCCAGCAGCCCCCCATTCCGGTACGAGCAGTACTTC
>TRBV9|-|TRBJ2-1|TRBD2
CASSVGGTTNEQFF
TGTGCCAGCAGCGTAGGTGGGACTACCAATGAGCAGTTCTTC
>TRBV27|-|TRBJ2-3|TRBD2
CASSSWGGLTDTQYF
TGTGCCAGCAGTTCATGGGGGGGACTCACAGATACGCAGTATTTT
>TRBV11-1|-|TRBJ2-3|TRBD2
CASSRGGPITDTQYF
TGTGCCAGCAGCCGCGGGGGGCCAATCACAGATACGCAGTATTTT
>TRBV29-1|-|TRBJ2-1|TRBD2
CSVEGLAGPSSYNEQFF
TGCAGCGTTGAAGGACTAGCGGGCCCTAGCTCCTACAATGAGCAGTTCTTC
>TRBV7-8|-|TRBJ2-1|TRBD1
CASSLVVQGVYNEQFF
TGTGCCAGCAGCTTAGTGGTACAGGGGGTCTACAATGAGCAGTTCTTC
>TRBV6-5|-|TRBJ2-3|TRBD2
CASSTSGGLTDTQYF
TGTGCCAGCAGTACTAGCGGGGGCCTCACAGATACGCAGTATTTT
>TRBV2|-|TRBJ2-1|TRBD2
CASSARLAGPYNEQFF
TGTGCCAGCAGCGCGAGACTAGCGGGACCTTACAATGAGCAGTTCTTC
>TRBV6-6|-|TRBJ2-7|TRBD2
CASSYSREGYEQYF
TGTGCCAGCAGTTACTCACGGGAGGGCTACGAGCAGTACTTC
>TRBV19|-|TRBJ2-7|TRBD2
CASSIGLGGRFSYEQYF
TGTGCCAGTAGTATAGGGCTTGGCGGGAGGTTCTCCTACGAGCAGTACTTC
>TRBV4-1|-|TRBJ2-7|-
CASSQDWSSYEQYF
TGCGCCAGCAGCCAGGACTGGAGCTCCTACGAGCAGTACTTC
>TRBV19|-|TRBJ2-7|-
CASSRTFGYEQYF
TGTGCCAGTTCAAGGACCTTCGGCTACGAGCAGTACTTC
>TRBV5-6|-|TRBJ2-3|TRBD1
CASSRDRGTTDTQYF
TGTGCCAGCAGCCGGGACAGGGGGACCACAGATACGCAGTATTTT
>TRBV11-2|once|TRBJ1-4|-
CASSFNTGREKLFF
TGTGCCAGCAGCTTTAATACAGGGAGGGAAAAACTGTTTTTT
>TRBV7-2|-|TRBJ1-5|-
CASSSRIGGSNQPQHF
TGTGCCAGCAGCTCTCGCATCGGCGGCAGCAATCAGCCCCAGCATTTT
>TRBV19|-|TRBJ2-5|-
CASSPPETQYF
TGTGCCAGTAGCCCCCCAGAGACCCAGTACTTC
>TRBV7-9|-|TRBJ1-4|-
CASGGDATNEKLFF
TGTGCCAGTGGGGGGGATGCAACTAATGAAAAACTGTTTTTT
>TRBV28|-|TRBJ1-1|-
CATTAGRVNTEAFF
TGTGCCACCACAGCCGGCAGGGTGAACACTGAAGCTTTCTTT
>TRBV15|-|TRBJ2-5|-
CATSSSPGETQYF
TGTGCCACCAGCAGTTCACCCGGGGAGACCCAGTACTTC
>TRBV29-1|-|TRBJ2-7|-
CSVLDNSYEQYF
TGCAGCGTTCTTGACAATTCCTACGAGCAGTACTTC
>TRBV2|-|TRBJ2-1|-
CASSETWGTGSYNEQFF
TGTGCCAGCAGTGAAACTTGGGGCACAGGGAGCTACAATGAGCAGTTCTTC
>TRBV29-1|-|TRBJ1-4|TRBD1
CSAQGSEKLFF
TGCAGCGCACAGGGGAGTGAAAAACTGTTTTTT
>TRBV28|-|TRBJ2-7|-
CASSPTGTNLYEQYF
TGTGCCAGCAGCCCCACCGGGACGAACCTCTACGAGCAGTACTTC
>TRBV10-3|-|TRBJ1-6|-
CAISEGGGGNSPLHF
TGTGCCATCAGTGAGGGCGGGGGTGGTAATTCACCCCTCCACTTT
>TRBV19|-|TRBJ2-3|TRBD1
CASSIWTGSTDTQYF
TGTGCCAGTAGTATTTGGACAGGGAGCACAGATACGCAGTATTTT
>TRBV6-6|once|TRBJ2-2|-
CASRGEELFF
TGTGCCAGCAGGGGGGAGGAGCTGTTTTTT
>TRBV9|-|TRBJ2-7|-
CASSVDGVSSYEQYF
TGTGCCAGCAGCGTGGACGGCGTTAGCTCCTACGAGCAGTACTTC
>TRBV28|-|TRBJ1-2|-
CASSLSNRVSGYTF
TGTGCCAGCAGTTTATCTAACAGGGTTAGTGGCTACACCTTC
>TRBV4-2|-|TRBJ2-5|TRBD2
CASSHHPWDSGANQETQYF
TGTGCCAGCAGCCACCACCCTTGGGATAGCGGGGCTAACCAAGAGACCCAGTACTTC
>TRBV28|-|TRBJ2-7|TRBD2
CASSSPLKQAGGLYEQYF
TGTGCCAGCAGTTCGCCCCTTAAGCAAGCGGGAGGGTTGTACGAGCAGTACTTC
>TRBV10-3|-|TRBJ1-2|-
CAISDLGGGYTF
TGTGCCATCAGTGATTTGGGAGGAGGCTACACCTTC
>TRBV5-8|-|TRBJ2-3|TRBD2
CASSFGLAGHTDTQYF
TGTGCCAGCAGCTTCGGACTAGCGGGCCACACAGATACGCAGTATTTT
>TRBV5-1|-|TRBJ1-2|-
CASSEGPPQAIYGYTF
TGCGCCAGCAGCGAAGGGCCCCCCCAAGCAATCTATGGCTACACCTTC
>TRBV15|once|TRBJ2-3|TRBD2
CATSRRELAGASTDTQYF
TGTGCCACCAGCAGACGCGAGCTAGCGGGGGCTAGCACAGATACGCAGTATTTT
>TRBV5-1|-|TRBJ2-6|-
CASRDSGANVLTF
TGCGCCAGCAGGGACTCTGGGGCCAACGTCCTGACTTTC
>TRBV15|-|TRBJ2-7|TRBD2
CATSRDPGLAGAYEQYF
TGTGCCACCAGCAGAGATCCCGGACTAGCGGGAGCCTACGAGCAGTACTTC